The 21 T cell receptor beta chains given below trace back to one sample, sequenced in a study of T cells of healthy individuals. TCRdb passed the 5' RACE reads through MiXCR, listing each CDR3 protein once. The profile shows under 70,000 distinct CDR3 sequences, under 15% of them singletons. The receptors shown here come from a human donor in good health.

This clonotype was observed at least ten times. The genes are TRBV6-5 and TRBJ2-5, with 9 bases matching TRBD2. V trimming: 8 bases; J trimming: 5 bases; junction bases outside the gene matches: 6. CDR3 length: 13 residues. Germline V CDR1 and CDR2: MNHEY, SVGAGI. CDR3 sequence reads: CASGSSGTETQYF. CDR3 DNA: TGTGCCAGCGGGTCTAGCGGGACGGAGACCCAGTACTTC.

The CDR3 spells CSASGGQGNTIYF. CDR3 DNA: TGCAGTGCTAGCGGGGGGCAGGGAAACACCATATATTTT. This sequence joins TRBV20-1 and TRBJ1-3; D perhaps matches TRBD1 (6 bases). V shed 3 bases and J shed 4 bases, with 10 bases lying between them. The germline gives CDR1 DFQATT, CDR2 SNEGSKA (reference sequence). The CDR3 has 13 residues.

This clonotype was recorded many times. The genes are TRBV6-6 and TRBJ2-1; D ambiguous. The CDR3 runs to 12 residues. Germline CDR1 MNHNY, CDR2 SVGAGI (reference sequence). Trimming took off 6 bases at V and 8 bases at J, with 11 bases between the two ends. This chain's CDR3 is CASSRAVDEQFF. CDR3 nucleotides: TGTGCCAGCAGCCGAGCAGTCGATGAGCAGTTCTTC.

The genes are TRBV10-3 and TRBJ2-7, with TRBD1 identical over 9 bases. V was pared by 6 bases and J by 1 base, with 7 bases of the junction left unmatched. The CDR3 sequence is 15 residues long. CDR1 and CDR2 from the germline V gene are ENHRY and SYGVKD. This CDR3 reads CAIRGYDRGSYEQYF. The CDR3 nucleotides are TGTGCCATCAGAGGTTACGACAGGGGGTCCTACGAGCAGTACTTC.

By share, this clonotype ranks as medium-sized. The CDR3 DNA reads as TGTGCCAGCAGTGGTGGCGGACAGAACAATCAGCCCCAGCATTTT. This gives the protein CASSGGGQNNQPQHF. The rearrangement joins TRBV12-3 or TRBV12-4 to TRBJ1-5, with D perhaps matching TRBD1 (6 bases). V was pared by 5 bases and J by 3 bases, with 14 bases between. The CDR3 consists of 15 residues.

Only a few counts were recorded for this clonotype. The chain uses TRBV7-2 and TRBJ2-7; TRBD1 aligns across 11 bases. Germline lookup yields CDR1 SGHTA and CDR2 FQGNSA. Unmatched junction bases numbered 6, after V lost 4 bases and J lost 4 bases. There are 15 residues in the CDR3. The CDR3 spells CASSSRTGGIYEQYF. In DNA, the CDR3 is TGTGCCAGCAGCTCTCGGACAGGGGGCATATACGAGCAGTACTTC.

This clonotype was seen only a few times. The chain recombines TRBV7-8 with TRBJ2-7; 8 bases line up with TRBD1. Germline V lookup: CDR1 SGHVS, CDR2 FQNEAQ. J lost 3 bases, V lost 6 bases, and 10 bases had no gene match. The length of the CDR3 is 15 residues. The CDR3 is CASRPGQGDFYEQYF. The DNA of the CDR3 is TGTGCCAGCAGACCTGGACAGGGAGACTTCTACGAGCAGTACTTC.

This sequence joins TRBV20-1 and TRBJ2-7; D is possibly TRBD1 or TRBD2 (5 bases each). Germline lookup yields CDR1 DFQATT and CDR2 SNEGSKA (reference sequence). V was cut by 3 bases and J by 1 base, with 10 bases left in between. The CDR3 is 13 amino acids. The CDR3: CSARRGLSYEQYF. In nucleotides, the CDR3 is TGCAGTGCTAGGAGGGGCCTGTCCTACGAGCAGTACTTC.

The sample holds a few counts of this clonotype. The J gene is TRBJ2-1, the V gene TRBV7-9, with D tentatively TRBD2 (6 bases). From germline, CDR1 is SEHNR and CDR2 FQNEAQ (reference sequence). The V and J ends lost 5 bases and 6 bases respectively, with 14 bases between them. CDR3 size: 14 residues. The CDR3 is CASSPEAGINEQFF. CDR3 sequence (DNA): TGTGCCAGCAGCCCCGAGGCGGGAATCAATGAGCAGTTCTTC.

In its sample, this clonotype was seen many times. The chain carries TRBV5-4 and TRBJ2-3; 11 nucleotides agree with TRBD1. The CDR3 loop spans 15 amino acids. Germline loops: CDR1 SGHNT, CDR2 YYREEE (reference sequence). Unmatched junction bases numbered 6, after V lost 3 bases and J lost 6 bases. The CDR3 is CASSWDRGTSDTQYF. DNA for the CDR3: TGTGCCAGCAGCTGGGACAGGGGGACTAGCGATACGCAGTATTTT.

The chain links TRBV20-1 to TRBJ2-7; weak D call: TRBD1 (6 bases). The CDR3 is made up of 13 amino acids. The V and J ends lost 2 bases and 4 bases respectively, with 12 bases between them. CDR1 is DFQATT, CDR2 SNEGSKA, per germline (reference sequence). DNA for the CDR3: TGCAGTGCTAGACAACAGGGTGGATACGAGCAGTACTTC. It specifies CSARQQGGYEQYF.

V is TRBV30 and J is TRBJ1-6, with D possibly being TRBD1 (5 bases). Trimming removed 1 base from V and 10 bases from J, with 11 bases in between. Looked up from germline, CDR1 is GTSNPN and CDR2 is SVGIG (reference sequence). The CDR3 is 13 amino acids. The CDR3 bases are TGTGCCTGGAGTGCGACAGATCTGTCACCCCTCCACTTT. Translating it yields CAWSATDLSPLHF.

In its sample, this clonotype was seen many times. V usage is TRBV7-6 and J usage is TRBJ2-5; D possibly corresponds to TRBD2 (5 bases). This CDR3 is built from 15 residues. V was trimmed by 1 base and J by 7 bases, leaving 16 bases between them. Germline CDR1 is SGHVS and CDR2 is FNYEAQ. The CDR3 DNA reads TGTGCCAGCAGCTTAGACCCCACGGGCGCGGGGACCCAGTACTTC. It yields the protein CASSLDPTGAGTQYF.

This clonotype appeared a few times. The chain recombines TRBV5-1 with TRBJ2-5; TRBD1 aligns across 8 bases. The CDR3 has 15 amino acids. V lost 1 base to trimming and J lost 2 bases; unmatched junction nucleotides: 4. CDR1 and CDR2 from the germline V gene are SGHRS and YFSETQ. The CDR3 protein is CASSLNRGYQETQYF. CDR3 sequence (DNA): TGCGCCAGCAGCTTGAACAGGGGGTATCAAGAGACCCAGTACTTC.

The CDR3 sequence: CASSQDIAETQYF. As DNA, the CDR3 is TGCGCCAGCAGCCAAGATATCGCGGAGACCCAGTACTTC. The chain links TRBV4-3 to TRBJ2-5; D call uncertain. Trimming stripped 0 bases from V and 5 bases from J, with 7 bases between. This CDR3 has 13 residues. Per the germline V gene, CDR1 is LGHNA and CDR2 is YSLEER.

The V and J genes are TRBV20-1 and TRBJ2-7; no definite D call. Germline V gene data show CDR1 as DFQATT and CDR2 as SNEGSKA (reference sequence). V was shortened by 1 base and J by 6 bases, with 19 bases between the two germline ends. The CDR3 covers 15 residues. The CDR3 nucleotides are TGCAGTGCTAGAGCCCAACAGCCCGGAACTCGCGAGCAGTACTTC. It yields the protein CSARAQQPGTREQYF.

The table lists this clonotype with many counts. This chain joins TRBV7-6 and TRBJ1-5; D gene uncertain. The CDR3 covers 14 residues. Germline CDR1 SGHVS, CDR2 FNYEAQ. V was clipped by 3 bases and J by 4 bases, with 10 bases between them. This CDR3 is CASSLGIGNQPQHF. CDR3 bases: TGTGCCAGCAGCTTGGGCATAGGGAATCAGCCCCAGCATTTT.

J is TRBJ2-1 and V is TRBV6-1; D unresolved. From germline, CDR1 is MNHNS and CDR2 SASEGT. The CDR3 runs 14 residues. V was trimmed by 11 bases and J by 0 bases, leaving 14 bases between them. The CDR3 sequence: CACGRSSSYNEQFF. CDR3 in DNA: TGTGCCTGTGGCCGGTCGAGCTCCTACAATGAGCAGTTCTTC.

This clonotype was observed a handful of times. This chain uses TRBV5-1 with TRBJ2-3, with 13 bases matching TRBD2. The V and J ends lost 7 bases and 2 bases, in that order; junction bases with no gene match: 13. The CDR3 runs 18 residues. Germline V gene data show CDR1 as SGHRS and CDR2 as YFSETQ. The CDR3 nucleotides read TGCGCCAGCTTTCCCGCCCCGACTAGCGGGAGGAACACAGATACGCAGTATTTT. Translation gives CASFPAPTSGRNTDTQYF. The full variable domain, with the rest looked up from reference TRBV5-1 and TRBJ2-3, is KAGVTQTPRYLIKTRGQQVTLSCSPISGHRSVSWYQQTPGQGLQFLFEYFSETQRNKGNFPGRFSGRQFSNSRSEMNVSTLELGDSALYLCASFPAPTSGRNTDTQYFGPGTRLTVL.

This clonotype was counted many times. The V gene is TRBV7-2, the J gene TRBJ2-7, with 9 bases fitting TRBD2. The trim removed 4 bases at V and 2 bases at J, leaving 15 bases unmatched. From germline, CDR1 is SGHTA and CDR2 FQGNSA. CDR3 length: 18 amino acids. The CDR3 sequence: CASSSHQMASGTPYEQYF. CDR3 bases: TGTGCCAGCAGCTCCCACCAGATGGCTAGCGGGACCCCCTACGAGCAGTACTTC.

This clonotype turned up a few times. The rearrangement uses TRBV9 and TRBJ2-1; D remains ambiguous. V shed 3 bases and J shed 8 bases, with 12 bases lying between them. CDR1 and CDR2 from the germline V gene are SGDLS and YYNGEE. CDR3 length equals 13 residues. The CDR3 loop is CASSASLSHEQFF. The CDR3 nucleotides are TGTGCCAGCAGCGCCTCCCTTTCCCATGAGCAGTTCTTC.